This TCR beta chain derives from a study of cytomegalovirus exposure and HLA in healthy donors (dated by TCRdb to 2015 to 2018). Notes on the research overall: An earlier analysis of about 530 of the donors reported about 300 Gb of sequence data and 90 million to 120 million unique TCR beta sequences obtained from approximately 180 million T cells. Approximately 310 gigabases of sequencing data and about 92 million unique TCR sequences made up an early release that covered about 640 HLA-typed donors. The genetic ancestry cluster associated with self-reported Caucasian donors included over 80% of the roughly 380 genotyped donors. The study aimed to test whether signatures of past pathogen exposure could be identified by cataloging public T cell receptors. The T cell repertoires of 666 subjects were profiled by immunosequencing and related to cytomegalovirus serostatus. In addition to the first cohort of about 650 subjects, a separate validation cohort of over 90 different subjects was used. High-throughput TCR immunosequencing, statistical association of individual TCRs with disease status, and machine learning were combined to predict cytomegalovirus infection status. A later analysis re-examined previously published TCR beta repertoires from just over 650 donors and added high-resolution HLA genotyping to investigate patterns of TCR occurrence. Rather than using new phenotypic data, the later analysis identified candidate immune exposures from TCR beta sequences and from how often those sequences occurred across donors. In an earlier analysis of 587 of the donors, high-throughput TCR beta sequencing was used to judge whether each TCR beta V gene segment behaved as functional or pseudogenic. Alongside the repertoire data, information on donor age, sex, ethnicity and CMV serostatus was compiled. A later genetic analysis took genome-wide SNP genotypes for about three fifths of the 666 donors and used that subset as a discovery cohort. All discovery cohort repertoires had been generated on a single sequencing platform. HLA typing covered class I and class II loci at four-digit resolution. The number of donors typed differed by locus, with roughly 629-640 for A, B, C, DRB1 and DQB1, 522 for DQA1, some 570 for DPA1, and around 460 for DPB1. Four to six DR-DQ haplotypes were handled as single units for association and clustering, since linkage in the cohort was strong. On average, around 200,000 unique TCR beta nucleotide sequences were sequenced per donor among about 400 genotyped donors of the cohort, with approximately 18% of those sequences being non-productive.

Study-level results and caveats: Several of the top co-occurrence clusters appeared to be linked to parvovirus B19, influenza, CMV and Epstein-Barr virus, according to a later analysis. A later genetic analysis associated a missense DCLRE1C variant with V-gene and J-gene trimming of TCR beta chains, and an independent cohort replicated the association. The study gave a list of some 150 TCR beta chains associated with cytomegalovirus. Strong co-occurrence of HLA alleles, especially DR and DQ, made assigning TCR associations to individual alleles difficult. Three of the identified cytomegalovirus-associated TCR beta chains were confirmed in vitro to be specific for cytomegalovirus antigens. Most TCR sequences were observed very rarely across donors, whereas some public TCRs were present in many individuals. Immune exposure information for the cohort was limited to CMV serostatus. Most CMV-associated TCR beta chains appeared to be HLA-restricted in a later analysis, and the HLA associations seemed to be driven largely by CMV exposure. Sequencing depth was assumed to be roughly uniform across donors in the presence/absence analyses, though that assumption may not hold. An earlier analysis of 587 of the donors showed that most TCR beta V segments appeared in productive rearrangements either about 87% or about 30% of the time, which broadly matched IMGT annotations. At a false discovery rate of 0.05, a later analysis linked some 18,000 TCR beta sequences to specific HLA alleles. In both the original and validation cohorts, the classifier was reported to diagnose cytomegalovirus status with high specificity and sensitivity. The cohort was sequenced for TCR beta chains only, and without alpha or paired-chain data the features that could be detected were limited. Because some donors lacked HLA typing at each locus, the association tests relied only on the typed subset. A further reported finding was that TCR beta sequences accurately predicted the HLA-A and HLA-B alleles for most subjects in the first cohort. Compared with equally common non-associated chains, HLA-associated TCR beta chains in a later analysis were more clonally expanded and had lower generation probabilities. According to the authors, the approach could potentially be generalized to other disease states and immunological phenotypes. The sequencing pipeline was judged likely to have produced a cluster of highly shared sequence variants as a technical artifact. The earlier analysis of approximately 540 of the donors excluded 15 to 20 rarely observed V segments, including chromosome 9 orphons, because counts were too low. A later genetic analysis reported fewer N-insertions in productive TCRs among donors in an Asian-associated ancestry cluster than the approximately 700-donor mean. In a later analysis, the rate of TCR association differed among HLA loci, with DRB1 alleles having the most associated TCRs and HLA-C alleles having the fewest. Linkage disequilibrium might explain the correlated functional status among segregating V segments, but an unknown experimental factor could not be excluded.

Libraries were made using the immunoSEQ multiplex PCR assay. For the multiplex PCR, a mixture combining 60 forward primers for TCR Vbeta segments and 13 reverse primers for TCR Jbeta segments was used. A multiplex PCR assay on genomic DNA amplified the CDR3 region of rearranged TCR beta genes. Amplified TCR beta libraries were sequenced as 87-base-pair reads on the Illumina HiSeq System. On the authors' methods: A later analysis tallied 75 million to 95 million unique TCR beta chains across the approximately 670 repertoires, and about 12 million of those chains were shared by two or more donors. Raw reads were error-corrected and collapsed into unique sequences with a nearest-neighbor algorithm that merged closely related sequences to remove PCR and sequencing errors. V, D and J gene segments were assigned by aligning CDR3 sequences to IMGT reference sequences. For a sequence to be retained, a match of at least six nucleotides was required to both a V gene segment and a J gene segment. A rearrangement was called productive if the CDR3 had no stop codons and remained in frame with V and J, and every other rearrangement was called non-productive. Following IMGT convention, CDR3 was defined as the stretch from the second conserved V-encoded cysteine to the conserved J-encoded phenylalanine. In an earlier analysis of 500 to 650 of the donors, sequences lacking an unambiguous match to a single V gene segment were excluded. An earlier analysis of some 500 of the donors classified V segments as functional when productive rearrangements were above 56.7% and as segregating when the standard deviation between donors was above 5%. A statistical classification framework was built to diagnose cytomegalovirus status from the catalog of TCR beta chain sequences. A later analysis assigned V and J genes by comparing TCR nucleotide sequences with IMGT/GENE-DB human TR gene sequences. A later analysis assigned CDR3 sequences and most-parsimonious VDJ recombination scenarios with the TCRdist pipeline. A later analysis defined each TCR beta chain by its CDR3 amino acid sequence plus V-gene family, and excluded reads lacking a unique V-gene family. A later analysis removed 592 highly shared, low-generation-probability nucleotide sequences to deal with suspected cross-contamination and a sequencing artifact. In a later analysis, a clonal expansion index was calculated for each public chain from normalized within-repertoire ranks of inferred template counts. A later analysis computed generation probabilities with a VDJ recombination model fitted to out-of-frame rearrangements, and checked the results against IGoR. Hypergeometric tests were used in a later analysis to score TCR-TCR, TCR-HLA and TCR-CMV co-occurrence, with a repertoire-size bias correction applied to the TCR pairs. A later analysis estimated false discovery rates by permuting HLA or CMV assignments 20 times. In a later analysis, co-occurring TCRs were grouped using DBSCAN, with TCRdist sequence similarity added in when clustering inside HLA-allele-positive subsets. Repertoires with fewer than 30,000 or more than 120,000 public chains were left out of co-occurrence clustering, as were roughly five repertoires with anomalous nucleotide sharing. Drawn from immuneACCESS, this table holds only the in-frame rearrangements with V and J called that TCRdb kept. Clones are partly lost; checked studies trace under half to an unresolved V gene and leave the rest unexplained. The V and J calls and clone size are taken from that table; D and trimming were inferred from the DNA. The sample yields roughly 200,000 clones; 86% were counted once. The ten largest clones take up around 0.34% of the sample.

In total, 500 to 700 healthy bone marrow donors made up the cohort. Cohort members were all nominally healthy when sampled, although unrecorded immune exposures were likely present. The donor was CMV seronegative and belonged to the group of around 350 seronegative cohort members. A peripheral blood sample was provided by each donor, and peripheral blood mononuclear cells were used for TCR beta sequencing. The Qiagen DNeasy Blood Extraction Kit was used to extract genomic DNA from the blood cell samples. In regard to this clone: What antigen it recognizes has not been identified. Base qualities are not provided; no much larger clone lies one nucleotide away.

Sequencing used PBMCs. The source is a woman under 40 in good health and CMV-seronegative.

The CDR3 loop reads CASSPVWGQGGRDGYTF. The sequence in DNA is TGTGCCAGCTCACCCGTCTGGGGACAGGGCGGTCGAGATGGCTACACCTTC. Recombination linked TRBV18 to TRBJ1-2; 9 nucleotides in the junction match TRBD1. The CDR3 goes from the cysteine to the phenylalanine over 17 residues. The only DNA kept is the CDR3, 51 bases in frame from the first base. For this chain, trimming is 3 bases at the V end and 6 bases at the J end, and the number of junction bases without a gene match is 14. Taken from the germline V gene, the CDR1 and CDR2 loops are KGHSH and LQKENI.